A selection of T cell receptor beta chains follows, all from one sample in a study of siplizumab effects on memory and regulatory T cells. The repertoire was sequenced with immunoSEQ multiplex PCR; TCRdb's copy has only in-frame clones and lacks some. This table has 80,000 to 130,000 clones, 75% to 95% appearing once. The sequenced material came from CD4+ T cells sorted from blood. The receptors stem from a human donor in good health. Some clones in this sample may be carry-over from other donors' samples. Each CDR3 is given with its conserved first and last residue. The order of the fields is V gene, J gene, D gene, clone size, CDR3 DNA, CDR3 protein. A D gene is named only where the DNA matches it firmly. Rows give clone size only sometimes, using once, few, many, or a class for an expanded clone.

TRBV2	TRBJ2-7	TRBD2	NA	TGTGCCAGCAGGGGGACTAGCGGGAGCTCCTACGAGCAGTACTTC	CASRGTSGSSYEQYF
TRBV7-8	TRBJ2-3	NA	NA	TGTGCCAGCAGCTTACTCGGGGCACGAGATACGCAGTATTTT	CASSLLGARDTQYF
TRBV5-8	TRBJ2-7	TRBD1	NA	TGTGCCAGCAGCCGTAAGGCGACAGGGACCTACGAGCAGTACTTC	CASSRKATGTYEQYF
TRBV6-1	TRBJ1-3	NA	NA	TGTGCCAGCAGACCGCCCGGTTCAGGAAACACCATATATTTT	CASRPPGSGNTIYF
TRBV27	TRBJ2-1	TRBD2	NA	TGTGCCAGCAGTTCCCCTTCCTGGGCTAGCGGGAGTGGGCACAATGAGCAGTTCTTC	CASSSPSWASGSGHNEQFF
TRBV7-7	TRBJ2-3	NA	NA	TGTGCTAGCAGCTCTGGACTGGGAGGCACAGATACGCAGTATTTT	CASSSGLGGTDTQYF
TRBV9	TRBJ2-7	NA	NA	TGTGCCAGCAGCGTAGGATCCCTCTCCTACGAGCAGTACTTC	CASSVGSLSYEQYF
TRBV5-1	TRBJ2-7	NA	NA	TGCGCCAGCAGCTTGGCCATGGGCGACTACCTGGGCTCCTACGAGCAGTACTTC	CASSLAMGDYLGSYEQYF
TRBV11-2	TRBJ2-7	NA	NA	TGTGCCAGCAGCTTGATCGGGCAGGGGACCCTCTACGAGCAGTACTTC	CASSLIGQGTLYEQYF
TRBV11-3	TRBJ2-7	TRBD1	NA	TGTGCCAGCAGCCCCGGGACAGGGGACCACGAGCAGTACTTC	CASSPGTGDHEQYF
TRBV7-2	TRBJ1-2	NA	once	TGTGCCAGCAGCTTAGTAACGGGGACCAGCGGCTACACCTTC	CASSLVTGTSGYTF
TRBV2	TRBJ2-3	TRBD2	NA	TGTGCCAGCAGGCGACTAGCGGGAGGGCCAGATACGCAGTATTTT	CASRRLAGGPDTQYF
TRBV11-3	TRBJ2-7	TRBD2	NA	TGTGCCAGCAGCAAGACTAGCGGGGCTACCTACGAGCAGTACTTC	CASSKTSGATYEQYF
TRBV19	TRBJ2-3	NA	NA	TGTGCCAGTAGGGCAGGAAACACAGATACGCAGTATTTT	CASRAGNTDTQYF
TRBV27	TRBJ2-7	NA	NA	TGTGCCAGCAGTTCGACAGTACAATCCTACGAGCAGTACTTC	CASSSTVQSYEQYF
TRBV6-5	TRBJ1-5	NA	NA	TGTGCCAGCAGAGCCCGGAGCGGCAATCAGCCCCAGCATTTT	CASRARSGNQPQHF